This TCR beta chain is from a study of shared clonotypes between healthy human individuals. Germline V lookup: CDR1 LNHDA, CDR2 SQIVND (reference sequence). V gave up 6 bases and J gave up 1 base; unmatched junction bases: 4. The CDR3 length is 14 residues. Measured with immunoSEQ multiplex PCR; TCRdb has only the in-frame clones, and not every one. The sample yields over a million clones, about 75% seen once. Comment on this clone: Its antigen is unidentified.

Study results and caveats: Estimated richness values were generally larger in naive subsets than in memory subsets. A small donor pool kept down the genetic and exposure-history diversity that was represented.

The chain joins TRBV19 to TRBJ1-1; 8 bases are a match to TRBD1. The sample was memory CD4+ T cells sorted from blood. Subset of the sample: CD45RA-negative fraction. This TCR came from a young man in good health. The CDR3 spells CASRAGTGNTEAFF. In DNA form, the CDR3 reads TGTGCCAGTAGGGCCGGGACAGGGAACACTGAAGCTTTCTTT.